These T cell receptor beta chains were read from a single sample in a study of T cell responses to AZD1222 COVID-19 vaccine. Here immunoSEQ multiplex PCR was the method, and the copy in TCRdb shows in-frame clones only, minus some. The data contain some 130,000 clones, roughly 93% of them singletons. The input for sequencing was peripheral blood, taken on day 0 of AZD1222 vaccination. The receptor source for this set is an adult in good health. CDR3s include the opening cysteine and the closing phenylalanine or tryptophan. The order of the fields is D gene, V gene, clone size, J gene, CDR3 DNA, CDR3 protein. A D gene is named only where the DNA matches it firmly. Clone size is not always given. Where it is, it says once, few, many or a class for expanded clones.

TRBD2	TRBV28	few	TRBJ2-1	TGTGCCAGCAGTATCACTAGCGGGAACTCCTACAATGAGCAGTTCTTC	CASSITSGNSYNEQFF
.	TRBV7-8	.	TRBJ1-2	TGTGCCAGCAGCGCCGGGCGCCAGGGAGAAGACACCTTC	CASSAGRQGEDTF
.	TRBV27	.	TRBJ1-4	TGTGCCAGCAGCCCGGGGGTAGGGTATAATGAAAAACTGTTTTTT	CASSPGVGYNEKLFF
TRBD1	TRBV28	few	TRBJ1-5	TGTGCCAGCAGACGTAACAGGGGCGGCAGCAATCAGCCCCAGCATTTT	CASRRNRGGSNQPQHF
.	TRBV28	.	TRBJ1-5	TGTGCCAGCAGTTTAGCGGGGGGCCGGGTTCAGCCCCAGCATTTT	CASSLAGGRVQPQHF
.	TRBV5-1	once	TRBJ1-5	TGCGCCAGCAGCTTGGCCGGGCAGGAAGGGCAGCCCCAGCATTTT	CASSLAGQEGQPQHF
.	TRBV5-4	.	TRBJ1-4	TGTGCCAGCAGCTCGACCTACAGGGATGGGGATGAAAAACTGTTTTTT	CASSSTYRDGDEKLFF
TRBD2	TRBV28	.	TRBJ2-5	TGTGCCAGCAGTTTGGCGGGAGCGGGAGGCGAGACCCAGTACTTC	CASSLAGAGGETQYF
.	TRBV11-2	.	TRBJ1-5	TGTGCCAGCAGCTTAGGCGGGACCAATCAGCCCCAGCATTTT	CASSLGGTNQPQHF
.	TRBV6-5	.	TRBJ1-2	TGTGCCAGCATAAGGGGATCAAACTATGGCTACACCTTC	CASIRGSNYGYTF
TRBD2	TRBV7-2	.	TRBJ2-7	TGTGCCAGCAGCTTAGACCGCGGGAGCTCCTACGAGCAGTACTTC	CASSLDRGSSYEQYF
TRBD1	TRBV28	.	TRBJ1-2	TGTGCCAGCAGGTTCGGGACAGTAAATGGCTACACCTTC	CASRFGTVNGYTF
.	TRBV28	few	TRBJ1-2	TGTGCCAGCACGGGACCGACCTATGGCTACACCTTC	CASTGPTYGYTF
.	TRBV7-8	.	TRBJ1-1	TGTGCCAGCAGCCTCCGGATGAAGTCTGAAGCTTTCTTT	CASSLRMKSEAFF
.	TRBV2	.	TRBJ2-2	TGTGCCAGCAGTGTAGCACCGGGAGCGAACACCGGGGAGCTGTTTTTT	CASSVAPGANTGELFF
TRBD1	TRBV28	.	TRBJ1-2	TGTGCCAGCAGTCGGACAGGGCCCCTGGGCTACACCTTC	CASSRTGPLGYTF
TRBD1	TRBV19	.	TRBJ2-7	TGTGCCAGTACCAGAAGGGACAGGGACGAGCAGTACTTC	CASTRRDRDEQYF
TRBD2	TRBV18	.	TRBJ2-7	TGTGCCAGCTCAGCCCTCAGCGGGAGCTTGGGCTACGAGCAGTACTTC	CASSALSGSLGYEQYF
.	TRBV19	.	TRBJ1-3	TGTGCCAGTAGTATAACATTCTCTGGAAACACCATATATTTT	CASSITFSGNTIYF
.	TRBV11-2	.	TRBJ1-3	TGTGCCAGCAGCTTAGTTCCCCGCGAGGCGCTGAGTGGAAACACCATATATTTT	CASSLVPREALSGNTIYF
.	TRBV10-3	.	TRBJ2-7	TGTGCCATCAGTGAGTACTCAGGCAGGAAGAAAGGCTACGAGCAGTACTTC	CAISEYSGRKKGYEQYF
.	TRBV4-3	.	TRBJ1-5	TGCGCCAGCAGCCAAGATCGACTACGGGGACATAGCAATCAGCCCCAGCATTTT	CASSQDRLRGHSNQPQHF
TRBD2	TRBV6-5	.	TRBJ2-1	TGTGCCAGCAGCCCACTAGCGGGAGGAGGCGGTGAGCAGTTCTTC	CASSPLAGGGGEQFF
.	TRBV7-2	.	TRBJ2-7	TGTGCCAGCAGCCTCGATTTAGGCTGGAGCGAGCAGTACTTC	CASSLDLGWSEQYF
TRBD1	TRBV10-3	.	TRBJ1-2	TGTGCCACCGTGGGCGACAGGGAAGCTAGCGGCTACACCTTC	CATVGDREASGYTF
.	TRBV7-9	few	TRBJ1-1	TGTGCCAGCAGCTTAGTCGGGGCAGCCAGAAAAGCTTTCTTT	CASSLVGAARKAFF
TRBD1	TRBV28	.	TRBJ2-2	TGTGCCAGCAGGCCGGGACAGGGGACCGGGGAGCTGTTTTTT	CASRPGQGTGELFF
.	TRBV27	.	TRBJ1-5	TGTGCCAGCAGTTTAAGCGGTAGCAATCAGCCCCAGCATTTT	CASSLSGSNQPQHF
.	TRBV11-1	once	TRBJ1-1	TGTGCCAGCAAGGCAGGGACTGAAGCTTTCTTT	CASKAGTEAFF
.	TRBV11-3	.	TRBJ2-3	TGTGCCAGCAGCTTAGGTGTGGACGTCACAGATACGCAGTATTTT	CASSLGVDVTDTQYF
.	TRBV7-3	.	TRBJ2-7	TGTGCCAGCAGCTTAATGCTATCTCGGGAGCAGTACTTC	CASSLMLSREQYF
.	TRBV28	once	TRBJ1-4	TGTGCCAGCAGTCCCCTCGACGAAAAACTGTTTTTT	CASSPLDEKLFF
.	TRBV18	.	TRBJ1-5	TGTGCCAGCTCAACGATTGACAGCAGCAATCAGCCCCAGCATTTT	CASSTIDSSNQPQHF
TRBD1	TRBV9	.	TRBJ2-7	TGTGCCAGCAGCCCAACAGGGGCCGGCTTTTACGAGCAGTACTTC	CASSPTGAGFYEQYF
.	TRBV6-1	.	TRBJ1-1	TGTGCCAGCAGTGAATATGGTATCGCGGACAGGAACACTGAAGCTTTCTTT	CASSEYGIADRNTEAFF
.	TRBV29-1	.	TRBJ2-4	TGCAGCGCTAGGGGTTTTAACATTCAGTACTTC	CSARGFNIQYF
.	TRBV3-1/TRBV3-2	once	TRBJ1-6	TGTGCCAGCAGCCAATCGGATTCACCCCTCCACTTT	CASSQSDSPLHF
.	TRBV6-2/TRBV6-3	.	TRBJ1-5	TGTGCCAGCAGCCGTGGGTCTCCCCCTCAGCCCCAGCATTTT	CASSRGSPPQPQHF
.	TRBV7-2	.	TRBJ1-2	TGTGCCAGCAGCCCGGACAGCTTTAACTATGGCTACACCTTC	CASSPDSFNYGYTF
.	TRBV30	.	TRBJ1-4	TGTGCCTGGGCCTTAACAGGGCCAACTAATGAAAAACTGTTTTTT	CAWALTGPTNEKLFF
.	TRBV28	.	TRBJ1-1	TGTGCCAGCAGAGTGACACGACAGAACACTGAAGCTTTCTTT	CASRVTRQNTEAFF
TRBD1	TRBV7-2	.	TRBJ1-1	TGTGCCAGCAGCTTAGGACCTTTGACAGGGGGAACTGAAGCTTTCTTT	CASSLGPLTGGTEAFF
TRBD1	TRBV6-1	.	TRBJ1-5	TGTGCCAGCAGTGATCCGGGACAGGTTTACAATCAGCCCCAGCATTTT	CASSDPGQVYNQPQHF
.	TRBV21-1	.	TRBJ1-6	TGTGCCAGCAGCAGGGTTGGGGGAATACGTTCACCCCTCCACTTT	CASSRVGGIRSPLHF
.	TRBV18	.	TRBJ1-2	TGTGCCAGCTCACCTAACAGGGAAAGCTATGGCTACACCTTC	CASSPNRESYGYTF